The present T cell receptor (beta chain) was sequenced within a study of OX40 agonist ivuxolimab in advanced cancers. About the study as a whole: Ivuxolimab was a fully human IgG2 agonistic monoclonal antibody targeting the costimulatory receptor OX40 (CD134). The monotherapy dose-escalation portion (N of about 50 patients) of the phase I ivuxolimab trial is reported in the paper. The point of sequencing TCRbeta in the periphery was to test whether ivuxolimab changed TCR sequence diversity and drove clonal T-cell expansion. Prior anti-PD-1, anti-PD-L1 or anti-CTLA-4 therapy was permitted, and 40% of dose-escalation patients had received checkpoint inhibitors. Partial responses were achieved by three dose-escalation patients, of whom one had hepatocellular carcinoma and two had cutaneous melanoma. Of the roughly 53 patients in dose escalation, about 20 had hepatocellular carcinoma, about 15 had melanoma, 9 had renal cell carcinoma and 9 had head and neck cancer. The dose-escalation cohort was almost 85% male with a mean age of approximately 59 years, ranging from about 20 to 85. Intravenous ivuxolimab was administered to patients every 2 weeks at six dose levels: 0.01, 0.1, 0.3, 1.5, 3 and 10 mg/kg. What the authors observed across the whole study: Low levels of normalized T-cell clonal expansion were also seen in some patients who did not respond. On average, CD8+ T cells showed more expanded clones than CD4+ T cells after ivuxolimab. Which antigens the clonally expanded peripheral T cells were specific for was not determined. In the 0.1-3.0 mg/kg groups, partial responders had among the lowest normalized peripheral clonal expansion, particularly in CD8+ T cells. Clonal expansion of both CD4+ and CD8+ blood T cells was observed from baseline to week 6 at doses 0.1 to 3.0 mg/kg.

With respect to this clone: No cognate antigen has been identified for it. Base qualities are missing; no much larger clone stands one base away.

Its CDR3 holds 15 amino acids, cysteine through phenylalanine. The CDR3 DNA has 45 bases and is translated from base 1. Reading the germline V gene gives CDR1 SGHVS and CDR2 FNYEAQ. After removal of 4 bases from V and 3 bases from J, the junction retains 7 bases not matched to a gene. The trial excluded patients who had a history of autoimmune disease or were on systemic immunosuppression. Peripheral blood for TCR sequencing was collected from all dose cohorts at baseline, on cycle 4 day 1, and on cycle 7 day 1. Samples were obtained from an open-label, multicenter, first-in-human phase I dose-escalation trial of ivuxolimab. Adults with locally advanced or metastatic melanoma, renal cell carcinoma, hepatocellular carcinoma or head and neck squamous cell carcinoma were enrolled in the trial. Before TCR sequencing, CD4+ T cells and CD8+ T cells from peripheral blood were sorted into separate populations.

For sequencing of the TCRbeta CDR3 region, genomic DNA was extracted from the sorted cells. TCRbeta CDR3 regions were sequenced using the immunoSEQ Assay. Imported from immuneACCESS, the table was reduced by TCRdb to in-frame sequences with V and J called. These copies leave out some clones; in studies compared against another copy, an unresolved V gene accounts for under half, and the cause of the remainder is not known. This sample holds 25,000 to 30,000 clones; less than 80% were observed only once. The top ten clonotypes cover 25% to 30% of the sample. The rearranged segments are TRBV7-6 and TRBJ2-7; 9 nucleotides in the junction match TRBD1. The source of this sequence is an adult with an advanced solid tumor such as melanoma, head and neck, liver or kidney cancer. The source material was CD4+ or CD8+ T cells sorted from blood, sampled in a trial of the OX40 agonist ivuxolimab. The base sequence is TGTGCCAGCAGCTACACCGGGACAGGGCTCTACGAGCAGTACTTC. Translated, this gives CASSYTGTGLYEQYF.